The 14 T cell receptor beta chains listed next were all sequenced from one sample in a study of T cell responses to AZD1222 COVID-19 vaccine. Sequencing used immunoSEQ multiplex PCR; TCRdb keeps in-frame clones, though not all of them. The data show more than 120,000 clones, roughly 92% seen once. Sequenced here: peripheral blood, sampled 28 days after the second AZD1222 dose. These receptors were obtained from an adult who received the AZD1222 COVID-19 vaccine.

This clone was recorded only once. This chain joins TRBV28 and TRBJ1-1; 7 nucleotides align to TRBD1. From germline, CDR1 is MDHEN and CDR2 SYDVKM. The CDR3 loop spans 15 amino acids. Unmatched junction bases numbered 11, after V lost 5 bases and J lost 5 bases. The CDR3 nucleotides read TGTGCCAGCAGTCTTTCGCCTACAGGGGTGACTGAAGCTTTCTTT. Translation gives CASSLSPTGVTEAFF.

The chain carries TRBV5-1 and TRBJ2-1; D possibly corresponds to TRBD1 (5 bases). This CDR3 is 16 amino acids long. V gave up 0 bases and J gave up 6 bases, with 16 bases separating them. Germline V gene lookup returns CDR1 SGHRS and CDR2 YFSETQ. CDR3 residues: CASSLEGIYNSNEQFF. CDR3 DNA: TGCGCCAGCAGCTTGGAGGGGATTTACAATTCCAATGAGCAGTTCTTC. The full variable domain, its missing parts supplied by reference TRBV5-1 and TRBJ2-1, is KAGVTQTPRYLIKTRGQQVTLSCSPISGHRSVSWYQQTPGQGLQFLFEYFSETQRNKGNFPGRFSGRQFSNSRSEMNVSTLELGDSALYLCASSLEGIYNSNEQFFGPGTRLTVL.

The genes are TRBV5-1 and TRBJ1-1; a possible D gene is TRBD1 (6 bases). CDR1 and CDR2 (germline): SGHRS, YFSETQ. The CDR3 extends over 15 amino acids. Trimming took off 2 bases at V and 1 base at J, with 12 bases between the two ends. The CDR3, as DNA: TGCGCCAGCAGCTTCGGGACATCCACGAACACTGAAGCTTTCTTT. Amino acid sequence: CASSFGTSTNTEAFF.

The CDR3 here is CASSVAGYEQYF. The CDR3 nucleotides read TGTGCCAGCAGCGTGGCGGGGTACGAGCAGTACTTC. The chain couples TRBV11-1 to TRBJ2-7; D possibly corresponds to TRBD2 (6 bases). V was clipped by 5 bases and J by 4 bases, with 9 bases between them. The CDR3 length is 12 residues. The germline V gene has CDR1 SGHAT and CDR2 FQDESV (reference sequence).

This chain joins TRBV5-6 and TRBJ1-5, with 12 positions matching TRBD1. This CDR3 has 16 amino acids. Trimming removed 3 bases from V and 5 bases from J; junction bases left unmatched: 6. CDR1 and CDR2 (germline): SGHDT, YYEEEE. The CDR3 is CASSYGTGGLDQPQHF. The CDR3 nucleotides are TGTGCCAGCAGCTATGGGACAGGGGGCTTGGATCAGCCCCAGCATTTT.

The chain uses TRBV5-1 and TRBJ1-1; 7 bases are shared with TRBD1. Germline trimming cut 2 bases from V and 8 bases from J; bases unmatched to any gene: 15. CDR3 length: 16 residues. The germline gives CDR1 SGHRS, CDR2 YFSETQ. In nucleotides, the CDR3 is TGCGCCAGCAGCTTCCCTATTTTACAGGGGAGAATAGAAGCTTTCTTT. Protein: CASSFPILQGRIEAFF.

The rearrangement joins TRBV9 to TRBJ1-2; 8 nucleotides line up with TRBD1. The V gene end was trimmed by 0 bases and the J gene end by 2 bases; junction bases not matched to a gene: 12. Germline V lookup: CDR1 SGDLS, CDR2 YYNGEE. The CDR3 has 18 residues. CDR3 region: CASSVGQGAGTPNYGYTF. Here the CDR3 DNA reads TGTGCCAGCAGCGTAGGGCAGGGGGCTGGTACGCCGAACTATGGCTACACCTTC. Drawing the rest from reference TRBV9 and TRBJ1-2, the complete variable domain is DSGVTQTPKHLITATGQRVTLRCSPRSGDLSVYWYQQSLDQGLQFLIQYYNGEERAKGNILERFSAQQFPDLHSELNLSSLELGDSALYFCASSVGQGAGTPNYGYTFGSGTRLTVV.

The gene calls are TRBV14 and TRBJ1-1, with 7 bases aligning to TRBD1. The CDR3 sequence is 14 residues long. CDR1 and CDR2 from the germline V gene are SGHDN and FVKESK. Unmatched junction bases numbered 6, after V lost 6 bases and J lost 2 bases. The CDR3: CASRQTGPNTEAFF. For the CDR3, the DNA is TGTGCCAGCAGACAGACAGGGCCTAACACTGAAGCTTTCTTT. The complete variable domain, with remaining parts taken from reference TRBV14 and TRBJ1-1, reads EAGVTQFPSHSVIEKGQTVTLRCDPISGHDNLYWYRRVMGKEIKFLLHFVKESKQDESGMPNNRFLAERTGGTYSTLKVQPAELEDSGVYFCASRQTGPNTEAFFGQGTRLTVV.

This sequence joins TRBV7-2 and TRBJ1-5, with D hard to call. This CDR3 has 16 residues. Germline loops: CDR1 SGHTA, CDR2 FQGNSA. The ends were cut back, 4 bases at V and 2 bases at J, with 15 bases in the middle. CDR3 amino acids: CASSSRRVKGNQPQHF. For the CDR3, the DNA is TGTGCCAGCAGCTCCCGACGGGTAAAAGGCAATCAGCCCCAGCATTTT.

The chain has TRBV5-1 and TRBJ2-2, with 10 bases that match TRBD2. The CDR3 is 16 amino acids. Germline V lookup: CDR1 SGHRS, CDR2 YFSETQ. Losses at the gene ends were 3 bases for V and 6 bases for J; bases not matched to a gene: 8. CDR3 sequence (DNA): TGCGCCAGCAGCTCCGGACTAGCGGCTTCCCCCGGGGAGCTGTTTTTT. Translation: CASSSGLAASPGELFF. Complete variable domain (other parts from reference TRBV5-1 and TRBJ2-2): KAGVTQTPRYLIKTRGQQVTLSCSPISGHRSVSWYQQTPGQGLQFLFEYFSETQRNKGNFPGRFSGRQFSNSRSEMNVSTLELGDSALYLCASSSGLAASPGELFFGEGSRLTVL.

This CDR3 reads CASSRTGVDGYTF. CDR3 in DNA: TGTGCCAGCAGTCGGACAGGGGTGGATGGCTACACCTTC. This chain uses TRBV12-3 or TRBV12-4 with TRBJ1-2; 9 bases fit TRBD1. The CDR3 runs 13 residues. The J segment lost 6 bases and the V segment lost 5 bases, leaving 4 bases of the junction unmatched.

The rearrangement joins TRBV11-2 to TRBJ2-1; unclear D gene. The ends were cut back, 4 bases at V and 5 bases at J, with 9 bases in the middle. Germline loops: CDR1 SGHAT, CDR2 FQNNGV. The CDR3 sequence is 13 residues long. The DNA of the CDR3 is TGTGCCAGCAGCTCCCTGACAAACAATGAGCAGTTCTTC. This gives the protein CASSSLTNNEQFF.

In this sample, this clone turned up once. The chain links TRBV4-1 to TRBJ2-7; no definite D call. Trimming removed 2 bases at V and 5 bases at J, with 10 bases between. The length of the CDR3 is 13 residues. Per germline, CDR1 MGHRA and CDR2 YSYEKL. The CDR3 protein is CASSQSQSNEQYF. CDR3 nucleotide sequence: TGCGCCAGCAGCCAATCACAGTCCAACGAGCAGTACTTC.

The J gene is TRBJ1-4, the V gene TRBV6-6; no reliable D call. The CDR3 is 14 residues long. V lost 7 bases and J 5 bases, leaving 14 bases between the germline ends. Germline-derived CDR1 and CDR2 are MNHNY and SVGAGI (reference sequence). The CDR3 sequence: CASIRTNSNEKLFF. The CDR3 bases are TGTGCCAGCATTCGAACGAATTCCAATGAAAAACTGTTTTTT.